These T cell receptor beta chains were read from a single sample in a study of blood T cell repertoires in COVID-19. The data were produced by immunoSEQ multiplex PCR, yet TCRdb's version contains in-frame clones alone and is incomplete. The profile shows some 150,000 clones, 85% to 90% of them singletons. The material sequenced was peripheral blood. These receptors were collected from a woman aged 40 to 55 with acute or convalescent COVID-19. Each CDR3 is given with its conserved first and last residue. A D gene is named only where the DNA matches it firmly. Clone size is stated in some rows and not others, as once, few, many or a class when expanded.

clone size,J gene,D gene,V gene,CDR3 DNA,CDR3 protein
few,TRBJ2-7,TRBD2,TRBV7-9,TGTGCCAGCAGCACGCTAGCGGGAGTTACCTACGAGCAGTACTTC,CASSTLAGVTYEQYF
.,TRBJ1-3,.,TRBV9,TGTGCCAGCAGCGTAGATTGGGGCACTGGAAACACCATATATTTT,CASSVDWGTGNTIYF
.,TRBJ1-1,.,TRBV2,TGTGCCAGCAGTTTGAGACAGAACACTGAAGCTTTCTTT,CASSLRQNTEAFF
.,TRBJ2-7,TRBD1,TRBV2,TGTGCCAGCAGTGAAGCGGGAGCAGGGGGCCCCTACGAGCAGTACTTC,CASSEAGAGGPYEQYF
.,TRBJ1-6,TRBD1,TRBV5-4,TGTGCCAGCAGCCCCGGGACAGTTAATTCACCCCTCCACTTT,CASSPGTVNSPLHF
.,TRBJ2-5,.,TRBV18,TGTGCCAGCTCACCTGCCACAGGGGAGACCCAGTACTTC,CASSPATGETQYF
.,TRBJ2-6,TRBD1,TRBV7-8,TGTGCCAGCACCGACCGACAGGGGGCGCTTGGGGCCAACGTCCTGACTTTC,CASTDRQGALGANVLTF
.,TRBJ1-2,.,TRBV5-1,TGCGCCAGCAGCGTTGAGACGGGAGCTAACTATGGCTACACCTTC,CASSVETGANYGYTF
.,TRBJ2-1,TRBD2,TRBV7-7,TGTGCTAGCAGCTTAAGGGCAGCGGGAGTGTACAATGAGCAGTTCTTC,CASSLRAAGVYNEQFF
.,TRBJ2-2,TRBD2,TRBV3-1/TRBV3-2,TGTGCCAGCAGCCAAGCCCCCGGGACTAGCGGGGAGCTGTTTTTT,CASSQAPGTSGELFF
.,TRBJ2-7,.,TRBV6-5,TGTGCCAGCAGTTATATGGGGGCTCTCGAGCAGTACTTC,CASSYMGALEQYF
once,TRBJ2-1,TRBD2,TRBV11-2,TGTGCCAGCAGCTTATTGACTAGCATTTACAATGAGCAGTTCTTC,CASSLLTSIYNEQFF
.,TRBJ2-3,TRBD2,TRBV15,TGTGCCACCAGCGGTAACGGACTAGCGGGAACAGATACGCAGTATTTT,CATSGNGLAGTDTQYF
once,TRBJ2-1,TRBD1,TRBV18,TGTGCCAGCTCACCACCACCGGGACAGGGTCCGGATGAGCAGTTCTTC,CASSPPPGQGPDEQFF
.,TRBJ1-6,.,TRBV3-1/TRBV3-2,TGTGCCAGCAGCTCCCTAAACGACTATAATTCACCCCTCCACTTT,CASSSLNDYNSPLHF
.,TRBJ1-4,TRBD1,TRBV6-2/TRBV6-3,TGTGCCAGCAGTTCCGGACAGGCTTCTAATGAAAAACTGTTTTTT,CASSSGQASNEKLFF
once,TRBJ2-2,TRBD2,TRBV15,TGTGCCACCAGCGGCGGGGGACCGAACACCGGGGAGCTGTTTTTT,CATSGGGPNTGELFF
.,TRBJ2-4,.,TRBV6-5,TGTGCCAGCAGTTATACCAGGTTCGCCAAAAACATTCAGTACTTC,CASSYTRFAKNIQYF
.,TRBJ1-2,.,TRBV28,TGTGCCAGCGAGGCTGTGGGGACACAGACTAACTATGGCTACACCTTC,CASEAVGTQTNYGYTF
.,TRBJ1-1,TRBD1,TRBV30,TGTGCCTGGAGACAGGGGAAGAACACTGAAGCTTTCTTT,CAWRQGKNTEAFF
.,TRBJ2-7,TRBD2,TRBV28,TGTGCCAGCAGGGGCGGGGGTCGGGGCGAGCAGTACTTC,CASRGGGRGEQYF
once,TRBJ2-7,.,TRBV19,TGTGCCAGTAGTATAGATCTATTAAGAACCTACGAGCAGTACTTC,CASSIDLLRTYEQYF
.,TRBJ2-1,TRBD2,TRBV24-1,TGTGCCACCAGTGATAGGAGGGCGGGGGTCTATGAGCAGTTCTTC,CATSDRRAGVYEQFF
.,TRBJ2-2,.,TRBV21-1,TGTGCCAGCAGCCCCACCCCGGGGAGGCCGGTCGGGGAGCTGTTTTTT,CASSPTPGRPVGELFF
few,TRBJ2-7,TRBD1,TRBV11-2,TGTGCCAGCAGCCGTGGACAGGGGACCACCTACGAGCAGTACTTC,CASSRGQGTTYEQYF
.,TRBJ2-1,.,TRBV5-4,TGTGCCAGCAGCTTGAGAAGGACAGTCGATGAGCAGTTCTTC,CASSLRRTVDEQFF
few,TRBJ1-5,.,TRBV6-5,TGTGCCAGCAGCCCAGGCCCGACGGCCGCAACGCCCCAGCATTTT,CASSPGPTAATPQHF
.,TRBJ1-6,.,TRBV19,TGTGCCAGTAACATACAAGGCGGACAGTATAATTCACCCCTCCACTTT,CASNIQGGQYNSPLHF
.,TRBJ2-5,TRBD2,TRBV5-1,TGCGCCAGCAGCGCCGGACTAGCGGAAGGGGAGACCCAGTACTTC,CASSAGLAEGETQYF
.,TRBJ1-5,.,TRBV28,TGTGCCACTAGAGAGAGGTCAGCTAGCAATCAGCCCCAGCATTTT,CATRERSASNQPQHF
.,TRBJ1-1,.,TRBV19,TGTGCCAGTATCAAAACCCAGGGGCCGTCGGACACTGAAGCTTTCTTT,CASIKTQGPSDTEAFF
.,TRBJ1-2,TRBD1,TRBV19,TGTGCCAGTACCTCCAGGGGGCCTGGCTACACCTTC,CASTSRGPGYTF
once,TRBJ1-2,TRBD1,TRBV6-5,TGTGCCAGCAACCGGGACAGGGACGCCTATGGCTACACCTTC,CASNRDRDAYGYTF
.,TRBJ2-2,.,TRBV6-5,TGTGCCAGCAGTAGCTACACCGGGGAGCTGTTTTTT,CASSSYTGELFF
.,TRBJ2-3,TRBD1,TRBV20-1,TGCAGTGCTAGTGGCCGGGACAGGGGGCGAGGCGGAGATACGCAGTATTTT,CSASGRDRGRGGDTQYF
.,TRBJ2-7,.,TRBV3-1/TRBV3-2,TGTGCCAGCAGCCAAGATCAGGCTAGCTCCCTCCGGAGAGAGCAGTACTTC,CASSQDQASSLRREQYF
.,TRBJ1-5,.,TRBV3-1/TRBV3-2,TGTGCCAGCAGCCAACCTAATCAGCCCCAGCATTTT,CASSQPNQPQHF
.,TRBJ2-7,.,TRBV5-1,TGCGCCAGCAGCTTGTGGTACAGGGTCATAAGTTACGAGCAGTACTTC,CASSLWYRVISYEQYF
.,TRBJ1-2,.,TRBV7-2,TGTGCCAGCAGCTCAGGCGGTTACGGACTATCTAACTATGGCTACACCTTC,CASSSGGYGLSNYGYTF
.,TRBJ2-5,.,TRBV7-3,TGTGCCAGCAGCTTGGGGGGTTCACAAGAGACCCAGTACTTC,CASSLGGSQETQYF
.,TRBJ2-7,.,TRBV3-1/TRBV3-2,TGTGCCAGCAGCCAACTTACTGCCATGAGTGAGCAGTACTTC,CASSQLTAMSEQYF
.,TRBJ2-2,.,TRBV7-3,TGTGCCAGCAGCCCACTCGGCACCGGGGAGCTGTTTTTT,CASSPLGTGELFF
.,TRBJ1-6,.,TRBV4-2,TGTGCCAGCAGCCAAGTTACAGGGTCAACTAATTCACCCCTCCACTTT,CASSQVTGSTNSPLHF
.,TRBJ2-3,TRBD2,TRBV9,TGTGCCAGCAGCTCCGCCCCTCTAGCGGGAGGGCCGGTAGATACGCAGTATTTT,CASSSAPLAGGPVDTQYF
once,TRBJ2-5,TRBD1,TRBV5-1,TGCGCCAGCAACCCGGGACAGCAACAAGAGACCCAGTACTTC,CASNPGQQQETQYF
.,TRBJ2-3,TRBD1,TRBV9,TGTGCCAGCAGCGTTACAGGGACAGGACCAGATACGCAGTATTTT,CASSVTGTGPDTQYF
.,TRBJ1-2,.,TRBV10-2,TGCGCCAGCAGTGAGACAACGGGGGTTACGGCTAACTATGGCTACACCTTC,CASSETTGVTANYGYTF
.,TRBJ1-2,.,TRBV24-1,TGTGCCACCAGTATTGGTAGGACAGTAACATGGCACTATGGCTACACCTTC,CATSIGRTVTWHYGYTF
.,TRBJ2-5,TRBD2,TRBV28,TGTGCCAGCAGTCACCACGGACTAGGCGGGGAGGAGACCCAGTACTTC,CASSHHGLGGEETQYF
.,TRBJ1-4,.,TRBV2,TGTGCCACCGCGACAGTTTCAAATGAAAAACTGTTTTTT,CATATVSNEKLFF
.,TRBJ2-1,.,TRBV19,TGTGCCAGTAGTCCTCAGGGGGGTCGGAATGAGCAGTTCTTC,CASSPQGGRNEQFF
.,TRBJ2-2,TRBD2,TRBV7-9,TGTGCCAGCAGCTTAGTAGCGGGAGGGCCGACCGGGGAGCTGTTTTTT,CASSLVAGGPTGELFF
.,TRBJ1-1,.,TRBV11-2,TGTGCCAGCAGCCGTGTCTCCGGGTATAGGATTAATGAAGCTTTCTTT,CASSRVSGYRINEAFF
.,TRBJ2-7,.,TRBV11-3,TGTGCCAGCAGCTTTGTGCGGGCCTCCTACGAGCAGTACTTC,CASSFVRASYEQYF